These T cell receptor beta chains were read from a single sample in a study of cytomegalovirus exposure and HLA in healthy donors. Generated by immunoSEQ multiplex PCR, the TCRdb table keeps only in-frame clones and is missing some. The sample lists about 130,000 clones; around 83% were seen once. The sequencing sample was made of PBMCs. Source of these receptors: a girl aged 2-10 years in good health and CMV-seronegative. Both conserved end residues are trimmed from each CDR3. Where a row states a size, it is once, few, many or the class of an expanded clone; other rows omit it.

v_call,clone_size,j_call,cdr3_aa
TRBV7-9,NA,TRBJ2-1,ASSPRTSGNNEQF
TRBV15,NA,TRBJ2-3,ATSRAGQGWTDTQY
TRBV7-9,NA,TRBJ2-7,ASSPGTGRYEQY
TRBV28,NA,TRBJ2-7,ASSPRQGSYEQY
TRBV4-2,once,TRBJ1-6,ASSQPGRDSPLH
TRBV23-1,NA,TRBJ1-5,ASSQWRDAKWQPQH
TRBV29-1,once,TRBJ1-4,SVAPVLNEKLF
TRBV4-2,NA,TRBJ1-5,ASSQTTGGGQPQH
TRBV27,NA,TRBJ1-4,ASSFSRGRLNEKLF
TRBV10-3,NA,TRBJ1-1,AISDLDRGTEAF
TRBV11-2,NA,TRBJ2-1,ASSFRGSGYYNEQF
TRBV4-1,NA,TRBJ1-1,ASSQEPSRDTEAF
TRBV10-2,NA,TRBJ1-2,ASSDGQNYGYT
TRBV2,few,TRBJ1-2,ASSAAGAHYGYT
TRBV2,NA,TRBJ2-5,ASSGPSFGTGLETQY
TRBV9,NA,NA,ASSVVPNRDDTIY
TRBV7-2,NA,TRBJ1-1,ASSPRGQGKTEAF
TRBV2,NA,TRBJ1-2,ASRDRESFYGYT
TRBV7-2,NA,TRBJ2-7,ASSPRSGAPYEQY
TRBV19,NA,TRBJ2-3,ASSFLADSTDTQY
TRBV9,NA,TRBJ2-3,ASSVARDRGRFTDTQY
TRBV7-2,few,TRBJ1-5,ASGPGTGRSNQPQH
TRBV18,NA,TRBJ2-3,ASSRVRRGPYSTDTQY
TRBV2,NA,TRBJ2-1,ASRKDRNNEQF
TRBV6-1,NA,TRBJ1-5,ASREAGGGQPQH
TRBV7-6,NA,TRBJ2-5,ASSLVVTSAETQY
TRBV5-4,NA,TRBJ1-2,ASSLGAVGYT
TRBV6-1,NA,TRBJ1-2,ASTPTETIGYT
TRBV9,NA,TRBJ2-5,ASSEQPGETQY
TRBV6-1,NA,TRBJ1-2,AGMDRAYGYT
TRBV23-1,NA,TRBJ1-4,ASSQLVRGGDEKLF
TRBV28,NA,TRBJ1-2,ASSISGSGYT
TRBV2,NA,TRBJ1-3,ASRRQAVSGNTIY
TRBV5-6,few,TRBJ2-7,ASSGGTSVSYEQY
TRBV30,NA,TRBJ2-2,AWTKMGIGTGELF
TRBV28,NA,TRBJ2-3,ASRLLRLAGGSTDTQY
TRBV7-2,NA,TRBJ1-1,ASSLATGGTEAF
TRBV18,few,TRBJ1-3,ASPVPERSSGNTIY
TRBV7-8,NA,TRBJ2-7,ASSWGDRARNEQY
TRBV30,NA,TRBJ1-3,AWSAFSGNTIY
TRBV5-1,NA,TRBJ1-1,ATRQGPGKNTEAF
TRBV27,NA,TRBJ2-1,ASSFRGDEQF
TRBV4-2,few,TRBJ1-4,ASSQEGLVKSPTNEKLF
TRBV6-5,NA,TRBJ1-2,ASSSGRNEFYGYT
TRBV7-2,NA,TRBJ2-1,ASSLALTTVGQF
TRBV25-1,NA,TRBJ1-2,ASSESRAGAPNYGYT